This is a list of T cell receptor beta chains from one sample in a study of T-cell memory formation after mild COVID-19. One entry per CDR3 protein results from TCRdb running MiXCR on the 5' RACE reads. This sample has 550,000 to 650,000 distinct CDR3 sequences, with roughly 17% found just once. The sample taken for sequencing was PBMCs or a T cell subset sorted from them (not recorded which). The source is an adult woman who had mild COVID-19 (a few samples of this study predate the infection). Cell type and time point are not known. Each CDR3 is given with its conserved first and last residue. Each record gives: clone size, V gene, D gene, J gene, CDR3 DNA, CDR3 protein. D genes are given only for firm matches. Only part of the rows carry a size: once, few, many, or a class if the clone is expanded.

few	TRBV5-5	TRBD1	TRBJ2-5	TGTGCCAGCACCCTCCAGGGGGACAGAGGGAAAGAGACCCAGTACTTC	CASTLQGDRGKETQYF
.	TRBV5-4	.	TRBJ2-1	TGTGCCAGCAGGATGTGGGGGTACAATGAGCAGTTCTTC	CASRMWGYNEQFF
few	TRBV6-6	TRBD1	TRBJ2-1	TGTGCCAGCACCTGGGGACAGGGGGGTAGCAATGAGCAGTTCTTC	CASTWGQGGSNEQFF
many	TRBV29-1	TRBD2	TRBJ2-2	TGCAGCGTTGGCCTAGCGGGAGAGGTCGGGGAGCTGTTTTTT	CSVGLAGEVGELFF
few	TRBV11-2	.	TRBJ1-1	TGTGCCAGCAGCTTTGGGGGGGCTAACACTGAAGCTTTCTTT	CASSFGGANTEAFF
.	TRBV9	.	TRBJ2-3	TGTGCCAGCAGCGTAGCAGAGGGGGGGGCAGATACGCAGTATTTT	CASSVAEGGADTQYF
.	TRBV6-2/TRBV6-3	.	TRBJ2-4	TGTGCCAGCAGTTACCCCAGGGGAGCCAAAAACATTCAGTACTTC	CASSYPRGAKNIQYF
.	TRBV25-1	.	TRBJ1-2	TGTGCCAGCAGTGAATCCGGACCGGGTAATGGCTACACCTTC	CASSESGPGNGYTF
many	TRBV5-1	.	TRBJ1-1	TGCGCCAGCAGCTTGGAGGGCCAGAACACTGAAGCTTTCTTT	CASSLEGQNTEAFF
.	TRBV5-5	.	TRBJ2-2	TGTGCCAGCAGCTTGGTTCACGGCCGTTTCGCGAACACCGGGGAGCTGTTTTTT	CASSLVHGRFANTGELFF
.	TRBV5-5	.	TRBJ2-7	TGTGCCAGCAGCTTGGCTAGGACAGCGTACGAGCAGTACTTC	CASSLARTAYEQYF
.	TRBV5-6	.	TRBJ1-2	TGTGCCAGCAACCGGCGCGGGCTGGGCTACACCTTC	CASNRRGLGYTF
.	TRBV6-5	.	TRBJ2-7	TGTGCCAGCAGTTATTCCAGACGGATCCCTGATCAGTACTTC	CASSYSRRIPDQYF
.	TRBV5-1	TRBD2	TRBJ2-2	TGCGCCAGCAGCTCACGCGCCGGGACTAGCGGTATCGGGGAGCTGTTTTTT	CASSSRAGTSGIGELFF
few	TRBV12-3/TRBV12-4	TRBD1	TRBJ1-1	TGTGCCAGCACCCAGGGGGCTAGCACTGAAGCTTTCTTT	CASTQGASTEAFF
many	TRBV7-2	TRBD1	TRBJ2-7	TGTGCCAGCAGCAGGGACAGGGGCTCCTACGAGCAGTACTTC	CASSRDRGSYEQYF
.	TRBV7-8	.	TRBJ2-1	TGTGCCAGCAGCTGGGCGTGGGAAGGGAACAATGAGCAGTTCTTC	CASSWAWEGNNEQFF
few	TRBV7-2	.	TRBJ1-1	TGTGCCAGCAGTCCAGGACAGATTCTCAACACTGAAGCTTTCTTT	CASSPGQILNTEAFF
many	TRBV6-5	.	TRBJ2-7	TGTGCCAGCAACCGCAACTCCTACGAGCAGTACTTC	CASNRNSYEQYF
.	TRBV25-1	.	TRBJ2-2	TGTGCCAGCAGTGAGACAACGATACTAGCCGGGGAGCTGTTTTTT	CASSETTILAGELFF
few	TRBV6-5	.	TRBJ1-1	TGTGCCAGCAGTCCGCTCTGGGACACTGAAGCTTTCTTT	CASSPLWDTEAFF
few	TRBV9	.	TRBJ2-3	TGTGCCAGCAGCGTAGAAGGCGGCTCCGGTGTAGATACGCAGTATTTT	CASSVEGGSGVDTQYF
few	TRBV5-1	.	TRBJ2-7	TGCGCCAGCAGGGATAAGCGATCCCTCGGGGAGCAGTACTTC	CASRDKRSLGEQYF
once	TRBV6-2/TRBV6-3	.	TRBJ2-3	TGTGCCAGCAGTTATTTGGACTATTACACAGATACGCAGTATTTT	CASSYLDYYTDTQYF
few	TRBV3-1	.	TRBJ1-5	TGTGCCAGCAGCCAAGGACACACCAATCAGCCCCAGCATTTT	CASSQGHTNQPQHF
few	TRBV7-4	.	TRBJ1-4	TGTGCCAGCAGCTTAGCGCGCCCGTCCGGGACTAATGAAAAACTGTTTTTT	CASSLARPSGTNEKLFF
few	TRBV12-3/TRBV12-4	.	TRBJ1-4	TGTGCCAGCAGGGAAAATGAAAAACTGTTTTTT	CASRENEKLFF
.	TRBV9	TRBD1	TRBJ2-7	TGTGCCAGCAGCGCAACAGGGGATTCCTACGAGCAGTACTTC	CASSATGDSYEQYF
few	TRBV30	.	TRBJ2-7	TGTGCCTGGAGTAATCCGGGACAATGGGAATTCTACGAGCAGTACTTC	CAWSNPGQWEFYEQYF
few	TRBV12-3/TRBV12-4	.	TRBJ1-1	TGTGCCAGCAGCCGCGTGGCTGAAGCTTTCTTT	CASSRVAEAFF
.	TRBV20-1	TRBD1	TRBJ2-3	TGCAGTGTTGCGAGTCAGGGGGCCGTCGCAGATACGCAGTATTTT	CSVASQGAVADTQYF
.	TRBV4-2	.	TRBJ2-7	TGTGCCAGCAGCCACCAACGGGGCGACGAGCAGTACTTC	CASSHQRGDEQYF
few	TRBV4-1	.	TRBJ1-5	TGCGCCAGCAGCCAATTCAGGGATAGCAATCAGCCCCAGCATTTT	CASSQFRDSNQPQHF
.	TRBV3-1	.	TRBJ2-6	TGTGCCAGCAGCCCCGAGGGGGGGGCCAACGTCCTGACTTTC	CASSPEGGANVLTF
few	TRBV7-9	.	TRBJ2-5	TGTGCCAGCAGCGGGGGCTGGGAGACCCAGTACTTC	CASSGGWETQYF
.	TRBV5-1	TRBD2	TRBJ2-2	TGCGCCAGCAGCTTGGATAGCGGGGGAAAATCCGGGGAGCTGTTTTTT	CASSLDSGGKSGELFF
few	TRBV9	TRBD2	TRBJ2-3	TGTGCCAGCAGCCCCCTGCCCACTAGCGGGATGGATACGCAGTATTTT	CASSPLPTSGMDTQYF
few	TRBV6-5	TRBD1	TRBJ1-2	TGTGCCAGCAGCTTCGGACAGGGCGATGGCTACACCTTC	CASSFGQGDGYTF
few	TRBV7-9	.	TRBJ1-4	TGTGCCAGCAGCTTATCTGTAGACTCCCGGGATGAAAAACTGTTTTTT	CASSLSVDSRDEKLFF
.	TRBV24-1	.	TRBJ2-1	TGTGCCACCAGTGATACCGCGGGATCGTACAATGAGCAGTTCTTC	CATSDTAGSYNEQFF
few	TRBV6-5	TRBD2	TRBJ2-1	TGTGCCAGCAGTTATTCGGGAGCGGGAGTCCCCTACAATGAGCAGTTCTTC	CASSYSGAGVPYNEQFF
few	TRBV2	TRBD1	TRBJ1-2	TGTGCCACCCGGACAGGGCATGGCTACACCTTC	CATRTGHGYTF
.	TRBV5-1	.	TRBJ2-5	TGCGCCAGCAGTCCGGGCCAGACCCTTAAAGAGACCCAGTACTTC	CASSPGQTLKETQYF
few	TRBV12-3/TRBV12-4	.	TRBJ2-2	TGTGCCAGCAGTCGAAGATCCGGGGAGCTGTTTTTT	CASSRRSGELFF
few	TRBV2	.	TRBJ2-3	TGTGCCAGCAGTGTAAATTCCCGACTGGGGGATGGTGGAGATACGCAGTATTTT	CASSVNSRLGDGGDTQYF
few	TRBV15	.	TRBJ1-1	TGTGCCACCAGCAGAGCCATGGGGCATGGGGGCTGGAGCACTGAAGCTTTCTTT	CATSRAMGHGGWSTEAFF
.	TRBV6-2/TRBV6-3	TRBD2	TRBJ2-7	TGTGCCAGCAGCCAGGCGGGGCTAGCGGGATCGATCTCCTACGAGCAGTACTTC	CASSQAGLAGSISYEQYF
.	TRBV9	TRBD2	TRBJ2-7	TGTGCCAGCAGCGTCGCGGGGGGACTCTCGAACGAGCAGTACTTC	CASSVAGGLSNEQYF
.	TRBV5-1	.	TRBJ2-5	TGCGCCAGCAGCTTCGACAGGAACAAAGAGACCCAGTACTTC	CASSFDRNKETQYF
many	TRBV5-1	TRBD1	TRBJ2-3	TGCGCCAGCAGCTTGGGACAGGGGGCAGATACGCAGTATTTT	CASSLGQGADTQYF